This entry lists 9 T cell receptor beta chains sequenced from one sample in a study of T-cell reconstitution after alpha-beta-depleted transplantation in children. It was with unique molecular identifiers that the TCRbeta library was prepared. Using its own MiXCR run on the PCR reads, TCRdb lists one record per CDR3 protein. The sample contains 200,000 or so distinct CDR3 sequences, 8.4% of which appear only once. The source material was PBMCs, mostly from graft donor cells, sampled 360 days after TCRalphabeta/CD19-depleted stem cell transplant. The receptors derive from a male patient aged 2-15 years who had a stem cell transplant for acute myeloid leukemia, so the T cells may come from the graft donor.

The chain has TRBV6-1 and TRBJ2-7; D remains unclear. CDR1 and CDR2 (germline): MNHNS, SASEGT. The CDR3 is made up of 14 amino acids. The V gene lost 5 bases and the J gene lost 4 bases, with 15 bases spanning the gap. The CDR3 loop is CASSTREEPYEQYV. In nucleotides, the CDR3 is TGTGCCAGCAGTACCCGCGAGGAACCATACGAGCAGTACGTC.

This clonotype was observed at least ten times. The rearrangement uses TRBV6-5 and TRBJ2-7, with 7 bases lining up with TRBD2. This CDR3 spans 16 amino acids. With 2 bases clipped from V and 2 bases from J, the junction kept 9 bases outside the gene matches. CDR1 MNHEY and CDR2 SVGAGI come from the germline V gene. The CDR3 DNA follows: TGTGCCAGCAGTTACGGGATGTTAGCGGGCGCCTACGAGCAGTACTTC. Its translation: CASSYGMLAGAYEQYF.

In this sample, this clonotype turned up many times. Its ends do not fully match the called genes, so a read error is possible. This rearrangement joins TRBV7-7 to TRBJ2-3; 9 bases line up with TRBD1. The CDR3 consists of 15 residues. Germline CDR1 SSHAT, CDR2 FNYEAQ (reference sequence). CDR3 region: CASSRTGALTDTQYF. CDR3 bases: TGTGCTAGCAGCAGGACAGGGGCGCTCACAGATACGCAGTATTTT.

In its sample, this clonotype was seen a few times. The V gene is TRBV6-6, the J gene TRBJ2-3, with D hard to call. CDR1 MNHNY and CDR2 SVGAGI come from the germline V gene (reference sequence). V lost 9 bases, J lost 8 bases, and 12 bases lay in between. The CDR3 is 11 amino acids. CDR3 protein: CASAPAGTQYF. CDR3 nucleotide sequence: TGTGCCAGTGCTCCGGCCGGTACGCAGTATTTT.

This clonotype was seen more than once but under ten times. This sequence joins TRBV4-3 and TRBJ1-5; D unclear. This CDR3 has 13 residues. Germline CDR1 reads LGHNA; CDR2 reads YSLEER. The germline V and J ends were trimmed by 1 base and 6 bases, with 7 bases remaining between them. The CDR3 loop is CASSQAVGQPQHF. CDR3 DNA sequence: TGCGCCAGCAGCCAAGCCGTCGGTCAGCCCCAGCATTTT.

The V call is TRBV20-1, the J call TRBJ1-4; TRBD1 matches at 12 bases. CDR1 is DFQATT, CDR2 SNEGSKA, per germline (reference sequence). The CDR3 runs to 15 residues. V lost 6 bases to trimming and J lost 8 bases; unmatched junction nucleotides: 10. CDR3 coding DNA: TGCAGTGCCCCGGGACAGGGGGCGCTTCGGGAAAAACTGTTTTTT. Its protein is CSAPGQGALREKLFF.

This clonotype was observed a few times. The chain is built from TRBV20-1 and TRBJ2-3; 11 bases match TRBD1. This CDR3 contains 15 residues. Germline CDR1 reads DFQATT; CDR2 reads SNEGSKA (reference sequence). J was trimmed by 4 bases and V by 6 bases; bases with no gene match: 9. The CDR3 DNA follows: TGCAGTGCGACAAACCCGGGACAGGGGGCAGATACGCAGTATTTT. It translates to CSATNPGQGADTQYF.

Ten or more counts support this clonotype. The V gene is TRBV20-1, the J gene TRBJ2-2, with D possibly being TRBD2 (5 bases). The CDR3 has 12 residues. The germline V gene encodes CDR1 DFQATT and CDR2 SNEGSKA (reference sequence). V lost 3 bases and J lost 5, with 7 bases in between. The CDR3: CSASSATGELFF. In nucleotides, the CDR3 is TGCAGTGCTAGTAGCGCGACCGGGGAGCTGTTTTTT.

V and J are TRBV20-1 and TRBJ2-1, with 8 positions matching TRBD1. This CDR3 has 13 residues. J lost 8 bases, V lost 3 bases, and 6 bases had no gene match. Germline CDR1 reads DFQATT; CDR2 reads SNEGSKA (reference sequence). CDR3 region: CSASRDRMDEQFF. Written as DNA, the CDR3 is TGCAGTGCTAGCCGGGACAGGATGGATGAGCAGTTCTTC.